Listed below are T cell receptor beta chains from one sample, sequenced in a study of T cells in Graves' hyperthyroidism and ophthalmopathy. In TCRdb, the multiplex PCR reads were re-called with MiXCR into one record per CDR3 protein. Of 400,000 to 500,000 distinct CDR3 sequences listed, around 15% are singletons. Sequenced material: blood. The receptors were sampled from a woman between 18 and 29 years old with Graves' hyperthyroidism. The CDR3 runs from the conserved cysteine through the conserved F or W.

J,V,length,CDR3
TRBJ1-2,TRBV4-1,13,CASSSGFYYGYTF
TRBJ2-5,TRBV20-1,14,CSARLAGSQETQYF
TRBJ2-1,TRBV7-3,16,CASSLSHASGRNEQFF
TRBJ2-1,TRBV5-8,14,CASGVWTAYNEQFF
TRBJ2-3,TRBV24-1,16,CATSDLTGGHTDTQYF
TRBJ2-3,TRBV29-1,13,CSVDRGNTDTQYF
TRBJ1-2,TRBV4-2,17,CASSQEVSGPSNYGYTF
TRBJ1-3,TRBV30,12,CAGQGSGNTVYF
TRBJ2-3,TRBV20-1,18,CSAHAGVRGIVGTDTQYF
TRBJ2-5,TRBV15,18,CATSRDPRASGRLETQYF
TRBJ1-6,TRBV7-6,21,CASSLLEGSPHRSSYNSPLHF
TRBJ2-7,TRBV9,15,CASSVGSAWGYEQYF
TRBJ1-2,TRBV6-1,14,CASRTPGDRAGYTF
TRBJ1-1,TRBV6-2/TRBV6-3,13,CASSHRLNTEAFF
TRBJ1-6,TRBV7-6,15,CASSYRTDRYSPLHF
TRBJ2-2,TRBV3-1,12,CASSPTGYKLFF
TRBJ2-7,TRBV11-2,12,CASSLEGYEQYF
TRBJ1-6,TRBV20-1,13,CSAVDRQNSPLHF
TRBJ2-3,TRBV30,16,CAWSLRPGGGGDTQYF
TRBJ2-5,TRBV2,13,CASRVPYQETQYF
TRBJ1-1,TRBV30,15,CASSQKVLGNTEAFF
TRBJ2-1,TRBV12-5,17,CASGLRPGTDSYNEQFF
TRBJ1-2,TRBV19,13,CASSVTTGMGYTF
TRBJ2-3,TRBV30,14,CAWRGVGRGDTQYF